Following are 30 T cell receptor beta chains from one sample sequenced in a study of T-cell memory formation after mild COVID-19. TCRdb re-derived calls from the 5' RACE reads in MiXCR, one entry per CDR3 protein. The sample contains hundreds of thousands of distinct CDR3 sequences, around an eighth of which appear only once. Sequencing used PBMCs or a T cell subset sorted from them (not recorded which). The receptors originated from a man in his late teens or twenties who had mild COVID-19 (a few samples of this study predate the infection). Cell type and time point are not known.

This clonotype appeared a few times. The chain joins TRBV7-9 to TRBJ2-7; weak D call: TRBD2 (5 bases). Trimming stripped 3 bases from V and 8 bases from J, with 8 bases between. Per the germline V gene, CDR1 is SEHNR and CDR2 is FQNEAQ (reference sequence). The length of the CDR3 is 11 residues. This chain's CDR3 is CASSLAGQQYF. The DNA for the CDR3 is TGTGCCAGCAGCTTGGCGGGCCAGCAGTACTTC.

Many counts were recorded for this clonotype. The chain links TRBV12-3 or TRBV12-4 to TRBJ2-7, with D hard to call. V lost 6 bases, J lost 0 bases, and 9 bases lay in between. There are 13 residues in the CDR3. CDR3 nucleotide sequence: TGTGCCAGCAGGAGGAAGAGCTCCTACGAGCAGTACGTC. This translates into CASRRKSSYEQYV.

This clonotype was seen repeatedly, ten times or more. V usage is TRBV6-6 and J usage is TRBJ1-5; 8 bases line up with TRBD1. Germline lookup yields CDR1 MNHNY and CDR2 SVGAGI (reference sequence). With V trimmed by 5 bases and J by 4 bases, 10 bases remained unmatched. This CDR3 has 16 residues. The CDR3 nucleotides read TGTGCCAGCAGTGACCAGGACAGGGATAGAAATCAGCCCCAGCATTTT. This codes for CASSDQDRDRNQPQHF.

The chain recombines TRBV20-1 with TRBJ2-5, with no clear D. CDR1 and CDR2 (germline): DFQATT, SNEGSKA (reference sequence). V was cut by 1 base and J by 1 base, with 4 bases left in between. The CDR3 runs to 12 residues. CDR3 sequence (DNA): TGCAGTGCTAGAGCGGGCCAAGAGACCCAGTACTTC. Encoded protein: CSARAGQETQYF.

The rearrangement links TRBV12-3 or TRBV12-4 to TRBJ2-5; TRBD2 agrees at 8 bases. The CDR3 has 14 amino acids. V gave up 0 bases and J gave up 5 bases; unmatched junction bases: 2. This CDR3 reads CASSLASGEETQYF. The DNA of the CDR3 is TGTGCCAGCAGTTTAGCTAGCGGGGAGGAGACCCAGTACTTC.

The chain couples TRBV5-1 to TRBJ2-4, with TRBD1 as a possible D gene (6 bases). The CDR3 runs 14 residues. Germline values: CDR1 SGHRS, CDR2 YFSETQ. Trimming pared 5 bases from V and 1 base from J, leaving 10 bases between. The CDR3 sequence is CASSRQGAKNIQYF. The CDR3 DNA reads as TGCGCCAGCAGTCGGCAGGGGGCCAAAAACATTCAGTACTTC.

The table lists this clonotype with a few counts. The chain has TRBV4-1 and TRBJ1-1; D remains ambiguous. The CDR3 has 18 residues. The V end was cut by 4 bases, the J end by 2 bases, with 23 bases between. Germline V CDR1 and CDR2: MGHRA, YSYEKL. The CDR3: CASSLLYPRARTNTEAFF. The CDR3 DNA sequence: TGCGCCAGCAGCCTTCTGTACCCAAGGGCACGGACCAACACTGAAGCTTTCTTT.

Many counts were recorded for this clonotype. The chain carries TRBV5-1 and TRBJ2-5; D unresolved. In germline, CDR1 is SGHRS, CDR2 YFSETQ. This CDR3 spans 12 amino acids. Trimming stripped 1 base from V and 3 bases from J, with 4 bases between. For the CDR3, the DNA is TGCGCCAGCAGCTTGAAGAAAGAGACCCAGTACTTC. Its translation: CASSLKKETQYF.

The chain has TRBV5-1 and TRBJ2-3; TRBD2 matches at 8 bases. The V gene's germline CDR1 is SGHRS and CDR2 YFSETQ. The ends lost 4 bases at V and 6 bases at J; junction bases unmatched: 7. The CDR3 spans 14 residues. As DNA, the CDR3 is TGCGCCAGCAGCGACGGGGGGGCCCCGGATACGCAGTATTTT. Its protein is CASSDGGAPDTQYF.

The CDR3 here is CASSRGTGVRNSPLHF. CDR3 sequence (DNA): TGTGCCAGCAGCCGCGGCACGGGGGTTCGTAATTCACCCCTCCACTTT. The chain couples TRBV3-1 to TRBJ1-6; TRBD1 is a possible D gene (5 bases). Germline V gives CDR1 LGHDT, CDR2 YNNKEL (reference sequence). Trimming stripped 4 bases from V and 6 bases from J, with 16 bases between. The CDR3 sequence is 16 residues long. Based on the CDR3 plus reference TRBV3-1 and TRBJ1-6, the full variable domain is DTAVSQTPKYLVTQMGNDKSIKCEQNLGHDTMYWYKQDSKKFLKIMFSYNNKELIINETVPNRFSPKSPDKAHLNLHINSLELGDSAVYFCASSRGTGVRNSPLHFGNGTRLTVT.

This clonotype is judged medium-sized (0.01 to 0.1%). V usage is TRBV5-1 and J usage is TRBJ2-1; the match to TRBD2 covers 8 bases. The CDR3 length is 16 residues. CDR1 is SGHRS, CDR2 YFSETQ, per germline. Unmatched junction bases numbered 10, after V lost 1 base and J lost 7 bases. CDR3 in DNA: TGCGCCAGCAGCTTGTATAGCGGGGAAGGGGGAAATGAGCAGTTCTTC. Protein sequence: CASSLYSGEGGNEQFF.

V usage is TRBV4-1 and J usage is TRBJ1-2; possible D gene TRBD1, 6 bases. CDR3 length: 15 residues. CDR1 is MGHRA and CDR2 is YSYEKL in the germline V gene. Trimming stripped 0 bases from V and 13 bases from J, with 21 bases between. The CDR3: CASSQDTGPSPAATF. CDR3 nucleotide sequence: TGCGCCAGCAGCCAAGATACAGGGCCCTCTCCGGCGGCCACCTTC.

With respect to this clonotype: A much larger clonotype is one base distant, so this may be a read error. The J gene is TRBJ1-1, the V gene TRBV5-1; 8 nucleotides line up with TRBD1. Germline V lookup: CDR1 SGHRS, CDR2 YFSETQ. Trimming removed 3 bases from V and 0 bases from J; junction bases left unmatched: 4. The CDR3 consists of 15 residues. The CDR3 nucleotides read TGCGCCAGCAGCTGGCGGGGACAGGTGAACACTGAAGCTTTCTTT. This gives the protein CASSWRGQVNTEAFF.

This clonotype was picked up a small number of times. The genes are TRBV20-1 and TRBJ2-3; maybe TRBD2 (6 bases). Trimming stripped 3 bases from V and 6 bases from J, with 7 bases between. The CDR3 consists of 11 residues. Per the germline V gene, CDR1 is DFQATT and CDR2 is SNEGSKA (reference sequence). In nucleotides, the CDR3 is TGCAGTGCTAGCAGCGGGGATACGCAGTATTTT. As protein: CSASSGDTQYF.

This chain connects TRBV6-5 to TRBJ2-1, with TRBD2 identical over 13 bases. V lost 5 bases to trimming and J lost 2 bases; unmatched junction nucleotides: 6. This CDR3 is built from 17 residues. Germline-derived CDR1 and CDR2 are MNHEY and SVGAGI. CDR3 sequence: CASSPGLAGVAYNEQFF. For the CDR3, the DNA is TGTGCCAGCAGTCCCGGACTAGCGGGGGTGGCCTACAATGAGCAGTTCTTC.

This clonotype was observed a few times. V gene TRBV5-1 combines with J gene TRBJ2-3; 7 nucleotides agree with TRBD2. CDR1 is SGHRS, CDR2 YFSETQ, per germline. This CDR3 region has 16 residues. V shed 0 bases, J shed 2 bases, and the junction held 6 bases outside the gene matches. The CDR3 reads CASSLGASGLTDTQYF. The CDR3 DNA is TGCGCCAGCAGCTTGGGGGCTAGCGGTCTCACAGATACGCAGTATTTT.

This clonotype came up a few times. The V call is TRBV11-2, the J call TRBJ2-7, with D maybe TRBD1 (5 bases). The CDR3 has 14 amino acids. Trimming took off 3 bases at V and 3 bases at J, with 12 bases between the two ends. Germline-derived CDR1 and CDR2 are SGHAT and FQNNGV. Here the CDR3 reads CASSFQGLYYEQYF. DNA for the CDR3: TGTGCCAGCAGCTTCCAGGGCCTCTACTACGAGCAGTACTTC.

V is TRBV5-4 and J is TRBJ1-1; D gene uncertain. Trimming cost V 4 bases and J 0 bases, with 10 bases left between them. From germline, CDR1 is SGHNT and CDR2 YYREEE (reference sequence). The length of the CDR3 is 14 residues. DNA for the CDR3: TGTGCCAGCAGCCTATCTACAGTGAACACTGAAGCTTTCTTT. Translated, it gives CASSLSTVNTEAFF.

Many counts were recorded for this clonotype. CDR3 loop: CASSSNYRAAGVTDTQYF. The CDR3 DNA reads as TGTGCCAGCAGCTCAAACTATAGAGCAGCGGGGGTCACAGATACGCAGTATTTT. J is TRBJ2-3 and V is TRBV7-9; the match to TRBD2 covers 8 bases. The V and J ends lost 4 bases and 2 bases, in that order; junction bases with no gene match: 14. Germline V gene lookup returns CDR1 SEHNR and CDR2 FQNEAQ (reference sequence). The CDR3 runs to 18 residues.

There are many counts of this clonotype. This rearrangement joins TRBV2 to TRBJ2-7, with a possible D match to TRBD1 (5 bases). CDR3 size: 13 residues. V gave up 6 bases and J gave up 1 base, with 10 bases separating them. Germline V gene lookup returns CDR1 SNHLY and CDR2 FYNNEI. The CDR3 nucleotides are TGTGCCAGCAGGGTAGACAGTTCCTACGAGCAGTACTTC. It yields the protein CASRVDSSYEQYF.

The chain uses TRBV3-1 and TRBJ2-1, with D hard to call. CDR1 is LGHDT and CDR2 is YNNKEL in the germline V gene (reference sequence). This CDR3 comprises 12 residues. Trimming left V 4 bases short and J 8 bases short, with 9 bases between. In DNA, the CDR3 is TGTGCCAGCAGCCCACGGGTCCATGAGCAGTTCTTC. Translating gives CASSPRVHEQFF.

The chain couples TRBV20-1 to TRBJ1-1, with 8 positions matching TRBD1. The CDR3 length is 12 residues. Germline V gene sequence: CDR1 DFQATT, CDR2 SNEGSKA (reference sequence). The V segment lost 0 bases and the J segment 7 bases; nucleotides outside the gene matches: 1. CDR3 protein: CSARDGTGEAFF. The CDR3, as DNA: TGCAGTGCTAGAGACGGGACAGGTGAAGCTTTCTTT.

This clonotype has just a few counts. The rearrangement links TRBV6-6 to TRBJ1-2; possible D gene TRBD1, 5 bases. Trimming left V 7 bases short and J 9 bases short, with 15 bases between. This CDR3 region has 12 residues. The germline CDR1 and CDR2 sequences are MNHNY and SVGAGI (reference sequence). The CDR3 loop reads CASTNGGTSYTF. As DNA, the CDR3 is TGTGCCAGCACAAACGGAGGGACGAGCTACACCTTC.

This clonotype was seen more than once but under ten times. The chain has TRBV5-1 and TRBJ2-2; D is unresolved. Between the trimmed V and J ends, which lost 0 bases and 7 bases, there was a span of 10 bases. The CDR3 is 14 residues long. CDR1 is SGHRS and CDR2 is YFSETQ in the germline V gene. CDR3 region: CASSLGLVGGELFF. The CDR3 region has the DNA TGCGCCAGCAGCTTGGGTCTAGTTGGCGGGGAGCTGTTTTTT. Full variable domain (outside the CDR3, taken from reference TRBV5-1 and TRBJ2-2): KAGVTQTPRYLIKTRGQQVTLSCSPISGHRSVSWYQQTPGQGLQFLFEYFSETQRNKGNFPGRFSGRQFSNSRSEMNVSTLELGDSALYLCASSLGLVGGELFFGEGSRLTVL.

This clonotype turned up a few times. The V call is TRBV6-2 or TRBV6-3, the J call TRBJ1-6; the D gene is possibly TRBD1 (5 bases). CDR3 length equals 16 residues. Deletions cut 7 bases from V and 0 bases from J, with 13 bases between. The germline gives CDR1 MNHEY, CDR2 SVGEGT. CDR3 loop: CASIHSGSSYNSPLHF. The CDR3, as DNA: TGTGCCAGCATCCACTCAGGGAGCTCCTATAATTCACCCCTCCACTTT.

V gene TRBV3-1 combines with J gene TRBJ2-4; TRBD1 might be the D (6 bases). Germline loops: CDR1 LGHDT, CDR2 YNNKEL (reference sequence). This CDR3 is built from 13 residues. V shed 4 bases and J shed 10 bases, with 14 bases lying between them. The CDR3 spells CASSPGDTRIQYF. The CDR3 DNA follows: TGTGCCAGCAGCCCTGGGGACACAAGAATTCAGTACTTC. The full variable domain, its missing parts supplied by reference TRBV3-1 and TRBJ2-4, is DTAVSQTPKYLVTQMGNDKSIKCEQNLGHDTMYWYKQDSKKFLKIMFSYNNKELIINETVPNRFSPKSPDKAHLNLHINSLELGDSAVYFCASSPGDTRIQYFGAGTRLSVL.

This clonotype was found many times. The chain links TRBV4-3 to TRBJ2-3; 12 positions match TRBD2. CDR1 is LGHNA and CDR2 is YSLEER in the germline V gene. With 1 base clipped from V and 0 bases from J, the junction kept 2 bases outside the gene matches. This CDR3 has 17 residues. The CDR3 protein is CASSQGTSGVSTDTQYF. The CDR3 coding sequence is TGCGCCAGCAGCCAAGGGACTAGCGGGGTTAGCACAGATACGCAGTATTTT.

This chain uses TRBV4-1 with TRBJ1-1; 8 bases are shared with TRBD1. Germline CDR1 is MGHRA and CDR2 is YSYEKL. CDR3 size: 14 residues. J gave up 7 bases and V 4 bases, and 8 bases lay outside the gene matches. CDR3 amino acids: CASSPGDRRVEAFF. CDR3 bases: TGCGCCAGCAGCCCAGGGGACAGGCGCGTTGAAGCTTTCTTT.

DNA of the CDR3: TGCAGTGCCTTAGAAGGACAGACTTCTGGCTACACCTTC. Protein sequence: CSALEGQTSGYTF. V usage is TRBV20-1 and J usage is TRBJ1-2, with D possibly TRBD1 on 6 matching bases. The CDR3 loop spans 13 amino acids. V was pared by 6 bases and J by 7 bases, with 18 bases between. CDR1 and CDR2 from the germline V gene are DFQATT and SNEGSKA (reference sequence).

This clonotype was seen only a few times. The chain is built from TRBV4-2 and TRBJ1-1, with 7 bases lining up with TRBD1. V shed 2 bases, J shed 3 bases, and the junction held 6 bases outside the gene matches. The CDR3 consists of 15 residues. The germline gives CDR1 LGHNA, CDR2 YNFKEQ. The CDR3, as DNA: TGTGCCAGCAGCCAATCAACTCAGGGGGACACTGAAGCTTTCTTT. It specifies CASSQSTQGDTEAFF.